One T cell receptor beta chain is described in this entry. This clone was counted once. This clone's antigen is unknown. No base quality information exists; no much larger clone differs at one position. The method behind the library was the immunoSEQ multiplex PCR assay. Deep sequencing of rearranged TCR beta loci, alongside multiparametric flow cytometry, was used to profile T cell repertoires. Held by TCRdb, this immuneACCESS table contains in-frame sequences only and omits some clones. Under half of the omission traces to an unresolved V gene where checked; the cause of the rest is unknown. The sample table shows 65,000 or so clones, and around 90% are seen once. The ten biggest clones cover 13% of the sample. From cysteine to phenylalanine, the CDR3 is 14 amino acids long. The kept DNA is CDR3 alone, 42 bases in frame from the first base. Via the germline V gene (reference sequence), CDR1 is LNHDA and CDR2 SQIVND. Deletion took 6 bases off V and 2 bases off J, with a span of 12 bases between the germline ends.

This record comes from a study of lymphopenia after photon versus proton radiotherapy (dated by TCRdb to between 2019 and 2020). Background on the whole study: Photon and proton radiation therapy were compared by the study for their immunological effects in patients with gastrointestinal tumors who developed high-grade lymphopenia. The study aimed to characterize how the two radiation modalities differ in their impact on the immune system. The cohort included more than 15 patients with gastrointestinal tumors who developed lymphopenia after receiving either photon or proton therapy. Results and caveats for the whole study, not just this receptor: Relative stability during treatment was observed in proton-treated patients, whereas loss of naive T cells and TCR diversity and gain of effector/memory populations were observed in photon-treated patients. The survival association was examined only in patients who died, and the authors described better survival with proton therapy as a possibility, not as a demonstrated result. Once the lymphocyte count had reached its nadir, the repertoires of photon-treated patients showed oligoclonal expansion, particularly of CD8+ Temra cells, and this expansion drove the decline in diversity. Among patients across the cohort who died, overall survival time showed an inverse correlation with a larger post-nadir drop in TCR diversity.

This sequence uses TRBV19 and TRBJ2-3; the D segment could be TRBD1, given 6 matching bases. The sequences come from peripheral blood, collected from a patient treated with proton-based radiotherapy. The sequence derives from an elderly man with esophageal cancer. The nucleotides are TGTGCCAGTAGACCAACAGGGTACACAGATACGCAGTATTTT. The translation is CASRPTGYTDTQYF.